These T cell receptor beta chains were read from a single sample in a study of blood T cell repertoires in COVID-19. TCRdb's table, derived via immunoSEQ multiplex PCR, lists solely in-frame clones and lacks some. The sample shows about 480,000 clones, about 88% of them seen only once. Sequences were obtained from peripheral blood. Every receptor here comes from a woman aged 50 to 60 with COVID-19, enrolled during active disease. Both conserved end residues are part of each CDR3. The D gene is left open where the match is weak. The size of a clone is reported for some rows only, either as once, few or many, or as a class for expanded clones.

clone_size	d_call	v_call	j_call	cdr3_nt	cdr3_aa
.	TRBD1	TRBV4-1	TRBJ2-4	TGCGCCAGCAGACCGACAGGGAACAAAAACATTCAGTACTTC	CASRPTGNKNIQYF
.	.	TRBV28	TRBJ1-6	TGTGCCAGCAGTCCGGAGGGCTCCTATAATTCACCCCTCCACTTT	CASSPEGSYNSPLHF
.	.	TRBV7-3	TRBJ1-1	TGTGCCAGCAGCTTTCAGGGCGACACTGAAGCTTTCTTT	CASSFQGDTEAFF
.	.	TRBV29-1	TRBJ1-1	TGCAGCGTTGAAGTCCAGGGGAACACTGAAGCTTTCTTT	CSVEVQGNTEAFF
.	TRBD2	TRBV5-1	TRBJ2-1	TGCGCCAGCAGCTCCGGACTAGACAATGAGCAGTTCTTC	CASSSGLDNEQFF
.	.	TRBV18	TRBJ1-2	TGTGCCAGCTCAAAAGACGACCCTGCGGGTGGCTACACCTTC	CASSKDDPAGGYTF
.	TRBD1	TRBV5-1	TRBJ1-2	TGCGCCAGCAGCCCTGGAAGGATGACAGGGAGTGTCTACACCTTC	CASSPGRMTGSVYTF
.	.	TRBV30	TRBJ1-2	TGTGCCTGGAGCCAGGGTTTAGCTAACTATGGCTACACCTTC	CAWSQGLANYGYTF
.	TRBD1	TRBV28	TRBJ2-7	TGTGCCAGCGGGACAGCGAATTCCTACGAGCAGTACTTC	CASGTANSYEQYF
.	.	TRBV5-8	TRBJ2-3	TGTGCCAGCAGCCACGGGGACACTACTAGCACAGATACGCAGTATTTT	CASSHGDTTSTDTQYF
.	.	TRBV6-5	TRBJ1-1	TGTGCCAGCAAAGAACAGGGAACCACTGAAGCTTTCTTT	CASKEQGTTEAFF
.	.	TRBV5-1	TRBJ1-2	TGCGCCAGCAGCTTTGGACAGACTAACTATGGCTACACCTTC	CASSFGQTNYGYTF
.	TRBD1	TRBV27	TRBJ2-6	TGTGCCAGCAGTTTATCGTATTTGACAGGGGCCGGGGCCAACGTCCTGACTTTC	CASSLSYLTGAGANVLTF
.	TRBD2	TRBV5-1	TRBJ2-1	TGCGCCAGCAGACTAGCGGGGGGTCCCTCCTACAATGAGCAGTTCTTC	CASRLAGGPSYNEQFF
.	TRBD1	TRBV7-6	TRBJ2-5	TGTGCCAGCAGCCCATGGGGGACAGTACAAGAGACCCAGTACTTC	CASSPWGTVQETQYF
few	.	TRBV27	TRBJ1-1	TGTGCCAGCAGTTCCTGGGCCCAGGGGACGCGGTCTGAAGCTTTCTTT	CASSSWAQGTRSEAFF
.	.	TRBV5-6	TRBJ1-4	TGTGCCAGCAGCTACCGGGGAGAACTGTTTTTT	CASSYRGELFF
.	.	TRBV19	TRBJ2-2	TGTGCCAGTAGTATGGAGCGGACCGGGGAGCTGTTTTTT	CASSMERTGELFF
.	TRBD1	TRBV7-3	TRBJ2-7	TGTGCCAGCAGCCCGAAGACAGGGTCGGGTGAGCAGTACTTC	CASSPKTGSGEQYF
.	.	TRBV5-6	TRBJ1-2	TGTGCCAGCAGCTCGGCGGCAGCCCACTATGGCTACACCTTC	CASSSAAAHYGYTF
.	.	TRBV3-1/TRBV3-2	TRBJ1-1	TGTGCCAGCAGCCGGGAGGCTAACACTGAAGCTTTCTTT	CASSREANTEAFF
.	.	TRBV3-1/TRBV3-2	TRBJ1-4	TGTGCCAGCAGTCAGACTTGGGAAAAACTGTTTTTT	CASSQTWEKLFF
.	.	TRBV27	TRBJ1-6	TGTGCCAGCAGTCGCGGGGGGCCGGGCCTCAATAATTCACCCCTCCACTTT	CASSRGGPGLNNSPLHF
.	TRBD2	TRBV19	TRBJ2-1	TGTGCCAGTAGCCCACAACGATTGCGGGGGGGCGACAATGAGCAGTTCTTC	CASSPQRLRGGDNEQFF
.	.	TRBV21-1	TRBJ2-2	TGTGCCAGTGGAGGGCCGAACACCGGGGAGCTGTTTTTT	CASGGPNTGELFF
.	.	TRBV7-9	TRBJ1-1	TGTGCCAGCAGGAGACAGAACACTGAAGCTTTCTTT	CASRRQNTEAFF
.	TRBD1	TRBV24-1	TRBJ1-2	TGTGCCACCAGTGATGAACACAGGGGGCGAAATGGCTACACCTTC	CATSDEHRGRNGYTF
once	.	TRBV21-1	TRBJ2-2	TGTGCCAGCAGCAAAGTTGGGCGAAGGGGAATCGGGGAGCTGTTTTTT	CASSKVGRRGIGELFF
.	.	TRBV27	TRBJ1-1	TGTGCCACCAGCCGGGGAAGGACGAACACTGAAGCTTTCTTT	CATSRGRTNTEAFF
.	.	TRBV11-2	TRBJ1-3	TGTGCCAGCAGCTTAGGGCTAGGTAACACCATATATTTT	CASSLGLGNTIYF
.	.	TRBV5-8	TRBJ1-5	TGTGCCAGCAGTTCAGGGTTTGATCAGCCCCAGCATTTT	CASSSGFDQPQHF
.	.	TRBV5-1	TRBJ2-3	TGCGCCAGCAGTCCAGGGACAAGCACAGATACGCAGTATTTT	CASSPGTSTDTQYF
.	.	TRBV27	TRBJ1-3	TGTGCCAGCAGTTTAACTGTATCTGGAAACACCATATATTTT	CASSLTVSGNTIYF
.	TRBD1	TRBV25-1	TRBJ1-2	TGTGCCAGCAGTCCCGCTCTGGGACAGGGGAACTATGGCTACACCTTC	CASSPALGQGNYGYTF
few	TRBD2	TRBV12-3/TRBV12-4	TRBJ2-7	TGTGCCAGCAGTTTTGGGACTAACTACGAGCAGTACTTC	CASSFGTNYEQYF
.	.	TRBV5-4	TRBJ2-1	TGTGCCAGCGGTGGAGGGGGGGCCTACAATGAGCAGTTCTTC	CASGGGGAYNEQFF
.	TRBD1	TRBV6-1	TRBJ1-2	TGTGCCAGCAGTGAAGCAAAAGGACAGGGCTATGGCTACACCTTC	CASSEAKGQGYGYTF
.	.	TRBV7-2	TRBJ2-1	TGTGCCAGCAGCTTTACGGGGGATGAGCAGTTCTTC	CASSFTGDEQFF
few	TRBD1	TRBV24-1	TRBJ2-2	TGTGCCACCAGGCCAACAGGGGTCGGCACCGGGGAGCTGTTTTTT	CATRPTGVGTGELFF
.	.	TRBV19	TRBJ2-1	TGTGCCAGTAGTATAGTGAACACGGGGTACAATGAGCAGTTCTTC	CASSIVNTGYNEQFF
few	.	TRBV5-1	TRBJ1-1	TGCGCCAGCAGCTTTTACGGGGGGCGAGCCGACACTGAAGCTTTCTTT	CASSFYGGRADTEAFF
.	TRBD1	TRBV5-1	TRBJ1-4	TGCGCCAGCAGCTCGCCGGGACAGGGTACTGAAAAACTGTTTTTT	CASSSPGQGTEKLFF
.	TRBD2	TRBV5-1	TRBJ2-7	TGCGCCAGCAGTCCGGGAGGGTACGAGCAGTACTTC	CASSPGGYEQYF
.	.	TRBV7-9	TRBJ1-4	TGTGCCAGCAGCCCGTGGGGGGGGCGCGGCACACCGGAAAAACTGTTTTTT	CASSPWGGRGTPEKLFF
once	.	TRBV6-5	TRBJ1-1	TGTGCCAGCCTTTCAGGTCGCCGGGGCACTGAAGCTTTCTTT	CASLSGRRGTEAFF